This paragraph reports one T cell receptor beta chain. At one of its ends the junction is not consistent with the germline gene, which may arise from a read error. Other DNA sequences in this sample translate to the same CDR3. The data originate from a study of blood T cell repertoires in COVID-19. Study background: Sources were T cells, B-cell-depleted T cells, or PBMCs; the material itself was cDNA or gDNA.

The table came from immunoSEQ multiplex PCR; TCRdb's copy has only in-frame clones and leaves some out. The sample has 280,000 or so clones, about 80% seen once. Germline V gene data show CDR1 as LGHDT and CDR2 as YNNKEL (reference sequence). The CDR3 length is 12 residues. This receptor was identified in a woman aged 45-65 years who had recovered from COVID-19. This chain uses TRBV3-1 (or the pseudogene TRBV3-2) with TRBJ2-7, with D unclear. The sequenced sample consisted of peripheral blood. The CDR3 DNA follows: TGTGCCAGCAGCCCTTCTGTCTACGAACAGTACTTC. Translation: CASSPSVYEQYF.